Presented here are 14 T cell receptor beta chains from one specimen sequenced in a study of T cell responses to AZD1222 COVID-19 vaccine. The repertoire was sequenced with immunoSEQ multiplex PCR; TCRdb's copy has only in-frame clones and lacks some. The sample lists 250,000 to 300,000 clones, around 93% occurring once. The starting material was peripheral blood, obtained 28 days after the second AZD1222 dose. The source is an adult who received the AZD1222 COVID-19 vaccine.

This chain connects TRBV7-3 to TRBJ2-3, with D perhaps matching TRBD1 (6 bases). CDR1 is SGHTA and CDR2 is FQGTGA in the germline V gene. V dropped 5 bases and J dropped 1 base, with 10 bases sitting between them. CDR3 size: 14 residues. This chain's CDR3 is CASSPHRGTDTQYF. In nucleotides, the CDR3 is TGTGCCAGCAGCCCACACAGGGGCACAGATACGCAGTATTTT.

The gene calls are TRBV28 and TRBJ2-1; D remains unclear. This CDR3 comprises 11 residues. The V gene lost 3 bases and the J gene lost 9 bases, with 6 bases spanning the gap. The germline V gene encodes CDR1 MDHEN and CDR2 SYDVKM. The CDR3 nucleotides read TGTGCCAGCAGTTTCCCGGGTGAGCAGTTCTTC. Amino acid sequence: CASSFPGEQFF.

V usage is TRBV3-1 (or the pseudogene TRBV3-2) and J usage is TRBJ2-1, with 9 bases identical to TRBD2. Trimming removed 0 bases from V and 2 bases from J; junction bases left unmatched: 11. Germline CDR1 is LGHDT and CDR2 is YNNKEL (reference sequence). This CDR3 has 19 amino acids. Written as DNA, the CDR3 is TGTGCCAGCAGCCAAGATGCCAGCGGGAGGAGGGGAACCTACAATGAGCAGTTCTTC. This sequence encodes CASSQDASGRRGTYNEQFF.

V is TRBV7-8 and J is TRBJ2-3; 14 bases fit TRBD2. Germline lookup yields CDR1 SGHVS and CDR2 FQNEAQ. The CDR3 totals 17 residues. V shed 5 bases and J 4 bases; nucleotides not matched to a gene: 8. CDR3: CASSRGGTSGSADTQYF. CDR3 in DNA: TGTGCCAGCAGCCGAGGCGGGACTAGCGGGAGCGCAGATACGCAGTATTTT.

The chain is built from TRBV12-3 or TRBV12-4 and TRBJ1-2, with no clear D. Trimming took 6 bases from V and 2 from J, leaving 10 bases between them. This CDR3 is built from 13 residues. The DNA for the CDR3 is TGTGCCAGCAGCTCAACAGTAAACTATGGCTACACCTTC. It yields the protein CASSSTVNYGYTF.

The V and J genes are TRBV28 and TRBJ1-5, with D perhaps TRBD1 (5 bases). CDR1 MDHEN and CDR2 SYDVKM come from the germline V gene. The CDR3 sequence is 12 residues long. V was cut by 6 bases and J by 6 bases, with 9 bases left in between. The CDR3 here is CASRGGVQPQHF. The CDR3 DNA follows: TGTGCCAGCAGGGGAGGGGTTCAGCCCCAGCATTTT.

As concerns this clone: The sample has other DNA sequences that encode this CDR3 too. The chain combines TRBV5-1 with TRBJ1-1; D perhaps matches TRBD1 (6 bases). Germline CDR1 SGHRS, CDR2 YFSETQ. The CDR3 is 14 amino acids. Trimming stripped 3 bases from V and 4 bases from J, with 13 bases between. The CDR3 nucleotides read TGCGCCAGCAGCTCACAGGGTTTGAGCACTGAAGCTTTCTTT. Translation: CASSSQGLSTEAFF.

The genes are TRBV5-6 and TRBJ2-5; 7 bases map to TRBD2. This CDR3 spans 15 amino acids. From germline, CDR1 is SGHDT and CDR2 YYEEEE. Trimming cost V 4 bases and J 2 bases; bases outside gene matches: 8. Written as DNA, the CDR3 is TGTGCCAGCAGCCCGGGGGGAGGAGGGCAAGAGACCCAGTACTTC. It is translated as CASSPGGGGQETQYF.

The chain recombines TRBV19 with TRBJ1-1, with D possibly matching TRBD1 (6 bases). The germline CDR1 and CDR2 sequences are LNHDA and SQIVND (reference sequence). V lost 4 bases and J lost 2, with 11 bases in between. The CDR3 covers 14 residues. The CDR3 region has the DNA TGTGCCAGTAGTAGGACAGCTACAAACACTGAAGCTTTCTTT. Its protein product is CASSRTATNTEAFF. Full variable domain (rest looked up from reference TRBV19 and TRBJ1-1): DGGITQSPKYLFRKEGQNVTLSCEQNLNHDAMYWYRQDPGQGLRLIYYSQIVNDFQKGDIAEGYSVSREKKESFPLTVTSAQKNPTAFYLCASSRTATNTEAFFGQGTRLTVV.

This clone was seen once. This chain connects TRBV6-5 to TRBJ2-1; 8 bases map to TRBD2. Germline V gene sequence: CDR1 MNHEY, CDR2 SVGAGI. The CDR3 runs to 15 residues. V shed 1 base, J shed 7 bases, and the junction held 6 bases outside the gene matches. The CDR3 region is CASSYLRGGYNEQFF. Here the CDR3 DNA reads TGTGCCAGCAGTTACTTACGGGGGGGCTATAATGAGCAGTTCTTC.

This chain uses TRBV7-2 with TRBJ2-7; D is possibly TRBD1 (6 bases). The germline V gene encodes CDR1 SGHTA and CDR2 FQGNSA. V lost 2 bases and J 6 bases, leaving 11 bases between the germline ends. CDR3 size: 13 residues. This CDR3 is CASSLQGMGEQYF. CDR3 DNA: TGTGCCAGCAGCTTACAGGGGATGGGCGAGCAGTACTTC.

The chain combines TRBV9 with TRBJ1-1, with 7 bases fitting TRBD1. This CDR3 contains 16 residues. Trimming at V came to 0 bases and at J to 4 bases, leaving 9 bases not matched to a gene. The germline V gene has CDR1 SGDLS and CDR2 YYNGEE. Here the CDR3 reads CASSVGSPRGGTEAFF. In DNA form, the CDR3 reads TGTGCCAGCAGCGTAGGGAGCCCCAGGGGGGGCACTGAAGCTTTCTTT.

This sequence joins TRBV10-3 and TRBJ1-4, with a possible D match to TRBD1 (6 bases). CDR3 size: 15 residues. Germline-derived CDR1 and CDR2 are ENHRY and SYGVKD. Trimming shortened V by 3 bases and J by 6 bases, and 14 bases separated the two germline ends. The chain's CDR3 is CAISDPTGYDEKLFF. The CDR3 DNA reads TGTGCCATCAGTGACCCAACAGGGTACGATGAAAAACTGTTTTTT.

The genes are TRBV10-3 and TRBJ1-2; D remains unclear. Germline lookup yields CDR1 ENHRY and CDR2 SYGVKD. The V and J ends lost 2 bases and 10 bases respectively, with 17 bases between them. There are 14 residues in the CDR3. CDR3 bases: TGTGCCATCAGTGAGGGCGTCCCGGACGTAAACTACACCTTC. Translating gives CAISEGVPDVNYTF.